This TCR beta chain was obtained from a study of human T cells and chemical hapten exposure. This clonotype was seen many times. MiXCR was run by TCRdb on the RACE reads, yielding one entry per CDR3 protein. The sample includes over 300,000 distinct CDR3 sequences, around 5.5% seen only once; the top ten take just over 2.5%. Specified time point: pre-sensitization, week 0. Treatment given: therapeutic diphenylcyclopropenone sensitization with weekly scalp DPC. This CDR3 comprises 11 residues. V was cut by 9 bases and J by 5 bases, with 10 bases left in between. Source: whole blood, taken in connection with sensitization to the hapten diphenylcyclopropenone (DPC). The receptor's source is a woman aged 45-65 years with alopecia areata. Some clones in this sample may be carry-over from other donors' samples. The genes are TRBV12-3 or TRBV12-4 and TRBJ1-1; D is uncertain. Here the CDR3 reads CASRAGTEAFF. The CDR3 nucleotides are TGTGCCAGTAGGGCTGGAACTGAAGCTTTCTTT.